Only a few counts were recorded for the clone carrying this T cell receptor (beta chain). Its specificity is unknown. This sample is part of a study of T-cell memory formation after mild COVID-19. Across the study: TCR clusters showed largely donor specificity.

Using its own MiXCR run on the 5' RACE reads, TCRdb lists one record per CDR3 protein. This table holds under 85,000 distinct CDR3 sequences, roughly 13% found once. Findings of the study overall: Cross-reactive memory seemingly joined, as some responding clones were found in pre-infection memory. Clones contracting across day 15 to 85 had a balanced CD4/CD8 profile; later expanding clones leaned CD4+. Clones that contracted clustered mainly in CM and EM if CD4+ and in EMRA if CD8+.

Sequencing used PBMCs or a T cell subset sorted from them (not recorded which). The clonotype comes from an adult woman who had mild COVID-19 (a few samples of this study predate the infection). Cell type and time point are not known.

Here the CDR3 DNA reads TGTGCCAGCAGCTTAGCAGCGGGGAGCACAGATACGCAGTATTTT. This gives the protein CASSLAAGSTDTQYF. The rearrangement uses TRBV7-6 and TRBJ2-3, with 7 bases lining up with TRBD2. This CDR3 is 15 amino acids long. V was clipped by 0 bases and J by 0 bases; unmatched bases: 0. The germline gives CDR1 SGHVS, CDR2 FNYEAQ.